The entry below describes one TCR beta chain. As yet, its antigen is unknown. The sample originates from a study of T cells in Graves' hyperthyroidism and ophthalmopathy. Whole-study context: Before any treatment, at initial diagnosis, peripheral blood was collected. Findings of the study overall: By a 13 V-J model, ophthalmopathy was set apart from stable hyperthyroidism.

Amplification targeted TCR beta CDR3 regions from RNA transcripts. HTBI primers were the set used in a first-round RT-PCR of the TCR CDR3. TCRdb processed the multiplex PCR reads anew with MiXCR; each CDR3 protein has one entry. This sample has about 250,000 distinct CDR3 sequences; approximately 20% occur once, and the top ten carry around 60%. V dropped 5 bases and J dropped 1 base, with 11 bases sitting between them. Per germline, CDR1 SEHNR and CDR2 FQNEAQ (reference sequence). The CDR3 consists of 14 residues. This receptor was taken from a man aged 25 to 40 with Graves' ophthalmopathy. The sequencing input was blood. The rearrangement joins TRBV7-9 to TRBJ1-1; a weak D match, TRBD1 (5 bases). The CDR3 DNA is TGTGCCAGCAGCCAGCAGGGAAGGAACACTGAAGCTTTCTTT. Amino acid sequence: CASSQQGRNTEAFF.